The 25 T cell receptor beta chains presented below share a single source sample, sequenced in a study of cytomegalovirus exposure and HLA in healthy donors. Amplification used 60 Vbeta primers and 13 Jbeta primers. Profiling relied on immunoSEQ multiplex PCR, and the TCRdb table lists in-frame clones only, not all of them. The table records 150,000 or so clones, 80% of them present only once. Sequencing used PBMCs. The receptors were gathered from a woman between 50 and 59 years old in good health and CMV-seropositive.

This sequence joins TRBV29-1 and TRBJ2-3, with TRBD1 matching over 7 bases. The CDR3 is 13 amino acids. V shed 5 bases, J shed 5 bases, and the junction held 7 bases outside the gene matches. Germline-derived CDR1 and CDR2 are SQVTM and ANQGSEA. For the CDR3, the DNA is TGCAGCGTTTCGTCGCAGGGGGTAGATACGCAGTATTTT. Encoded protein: CSVSSQGVDTQYF.

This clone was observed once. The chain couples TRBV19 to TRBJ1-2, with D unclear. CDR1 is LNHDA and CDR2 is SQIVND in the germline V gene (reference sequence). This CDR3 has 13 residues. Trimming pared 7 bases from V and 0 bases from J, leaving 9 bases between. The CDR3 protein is CASIGVANYGYTF. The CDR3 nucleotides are TGTGCCAGTATCGGAGTAGCTAACTATGGCTACACCTTC.

The CDR3 DNA reads as TGTGCCAGTAGTATAGATCGGGGGGGGGTGACCGGATCACCCCTCCACTTT. The encoded protein is CASSIDRGGVTGSPLHF. The V call is TRBV19, the J call TRBJ1-6; TRBD1 is a possible D gene (5 bases). CDR3 length: 17 amino acids. V lost 0 bases and J 10 bases, leaving 19 bases between the germline ends. CDR1 is LNHDA, CDR2 SQIVND, per germline (reference sequence).

CDR3 sequence reads: CASSLMGPRTRSGEQYF. CDR3 in DNA: TGTGCCAGCAGTTTGATGGGCCCCCGGACTAGGTCTGGCGAGCAGTACTTC. This sequence joins TRBV28 and TRBJ2-5, with 7 bases lining up with TRBD2. The J call may be in error: the DNA end matches TRBJ2-7 better. This CDR3 spans 17 amino acids. Looked up from germline, CDR1 is MDHEN and CDR2 is SYDVKM.

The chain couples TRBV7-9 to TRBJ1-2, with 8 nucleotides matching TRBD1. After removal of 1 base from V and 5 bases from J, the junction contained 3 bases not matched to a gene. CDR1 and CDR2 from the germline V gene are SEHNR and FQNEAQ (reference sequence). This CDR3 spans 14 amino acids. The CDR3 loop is CASSLEDRGYGYTF. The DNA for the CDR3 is TGTGCCAGCAGCTTAGAAGACAGGGGTTATGGCTACACCTTC.

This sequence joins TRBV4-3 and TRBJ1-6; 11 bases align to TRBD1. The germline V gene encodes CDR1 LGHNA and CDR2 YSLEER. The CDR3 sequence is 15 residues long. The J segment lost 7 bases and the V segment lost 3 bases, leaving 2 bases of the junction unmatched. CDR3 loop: CASSHGTGGNSPLHF. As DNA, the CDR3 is TGCGCCAGCAGCCATGGGACAGGGGGGAATTCACCCCTCCACTTT.

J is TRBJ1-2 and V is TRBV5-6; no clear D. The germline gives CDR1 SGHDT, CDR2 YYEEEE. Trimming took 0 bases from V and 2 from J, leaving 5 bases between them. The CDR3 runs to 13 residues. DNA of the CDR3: TGTGCCAGCAGCTTGGGCCAGAACTATGGCTACACCTTC. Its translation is CASSLGQNYGYTF.

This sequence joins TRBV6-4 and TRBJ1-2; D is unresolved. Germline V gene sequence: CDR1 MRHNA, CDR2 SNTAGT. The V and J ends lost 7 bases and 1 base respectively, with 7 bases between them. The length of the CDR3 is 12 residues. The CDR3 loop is CASIRFNYGYTF. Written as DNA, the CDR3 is TGTGCCAGCATCAGGTTTAACTATGGCTACACCTTC.

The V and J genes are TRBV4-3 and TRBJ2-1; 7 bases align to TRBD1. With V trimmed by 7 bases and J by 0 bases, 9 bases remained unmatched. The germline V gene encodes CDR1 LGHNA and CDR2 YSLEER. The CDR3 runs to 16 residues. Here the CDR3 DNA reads TGCGCCAGCAACGCCAGGGGGACGAGCTCCTACAATGAGCAGTTCTTC. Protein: CASNARGTSSYNEQFF.

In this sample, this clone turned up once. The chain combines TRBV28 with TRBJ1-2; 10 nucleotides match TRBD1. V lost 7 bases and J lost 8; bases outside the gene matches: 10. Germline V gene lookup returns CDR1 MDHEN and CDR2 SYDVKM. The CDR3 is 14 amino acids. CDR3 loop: CASTTGGDLWGYTF. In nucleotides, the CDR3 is TGTGCCAGCACGACAGGGGGCGATTTATGGGGCTACACCTTC.

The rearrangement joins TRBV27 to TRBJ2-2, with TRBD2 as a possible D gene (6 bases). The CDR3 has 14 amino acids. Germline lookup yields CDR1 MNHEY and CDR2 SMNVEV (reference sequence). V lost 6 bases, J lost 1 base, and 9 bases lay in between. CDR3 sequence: CASSSGRNTGELFF. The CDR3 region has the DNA TGTGCCAGCAGCTCCGGGAGGAACACCGGGGAGCTGTTTTTT.

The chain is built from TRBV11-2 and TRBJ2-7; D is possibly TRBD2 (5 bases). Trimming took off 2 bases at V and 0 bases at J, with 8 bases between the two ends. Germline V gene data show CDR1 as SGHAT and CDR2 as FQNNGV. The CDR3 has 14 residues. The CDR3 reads CASSLLSVSYEQYF. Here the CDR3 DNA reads TGTGCCAGCAGCTTACTTAGCGTCTCCTACGAGCAGTACTTC. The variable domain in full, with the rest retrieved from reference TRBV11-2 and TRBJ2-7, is EAGVAQSPRYKIIEKRQSVAFWCNPISGHATLYWYQQILGQGPKLLIQFQNNGVVDDSQLPKDRFSAERLKGVDSTLKIQPAKLEDSAVYLCASSLLSVSYEQYFGPGTRLTVT.

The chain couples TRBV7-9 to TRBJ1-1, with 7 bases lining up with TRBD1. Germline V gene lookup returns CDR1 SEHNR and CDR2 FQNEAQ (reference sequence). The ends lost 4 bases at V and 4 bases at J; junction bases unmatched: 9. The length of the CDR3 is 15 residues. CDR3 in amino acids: CASSYRQGGVTEAFF. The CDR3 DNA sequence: TGTGCCAGCAGCTACCGACAGGGAGGAGTCACTGAAGCTTTCTTT.

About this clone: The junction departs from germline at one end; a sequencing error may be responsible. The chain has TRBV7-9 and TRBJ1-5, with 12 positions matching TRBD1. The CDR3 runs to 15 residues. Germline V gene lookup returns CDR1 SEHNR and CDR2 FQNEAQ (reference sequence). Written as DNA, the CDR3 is TGTTCCAGCAGCTTAGATGGGACAGGGGGCCAGCCCCAGCATTTT. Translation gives CSSSLDGTGGQPQHF.

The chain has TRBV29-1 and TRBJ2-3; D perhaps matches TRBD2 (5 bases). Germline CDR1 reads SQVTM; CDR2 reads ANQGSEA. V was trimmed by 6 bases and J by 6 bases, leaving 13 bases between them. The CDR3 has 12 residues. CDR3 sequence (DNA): TGCAGCGTCCAAAGGACGGGGGATACGCAGTATTTT. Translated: CSVQRTGDTQYF.

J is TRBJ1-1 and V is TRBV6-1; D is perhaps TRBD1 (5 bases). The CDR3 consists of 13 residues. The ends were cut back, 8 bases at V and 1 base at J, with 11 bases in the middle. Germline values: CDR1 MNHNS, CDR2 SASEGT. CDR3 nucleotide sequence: TGTGCCAGCGTCAGGGAAACGAACACTGAAGCTTTCTTT. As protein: CASVRETNTEAFF.

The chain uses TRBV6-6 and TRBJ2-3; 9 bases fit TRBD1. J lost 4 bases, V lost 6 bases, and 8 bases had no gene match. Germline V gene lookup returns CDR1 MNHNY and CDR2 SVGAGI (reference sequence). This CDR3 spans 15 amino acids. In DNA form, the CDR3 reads TGTGCCAGCAGCCATGGACAGGGGAGGTCAGATACGCAGTATTTT. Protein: CASSHGQGRSDTQYF.

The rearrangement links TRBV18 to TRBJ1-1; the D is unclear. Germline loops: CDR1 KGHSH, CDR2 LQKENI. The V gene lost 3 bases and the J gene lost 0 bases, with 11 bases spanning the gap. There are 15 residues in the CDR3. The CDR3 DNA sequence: TGTGCCAGCTCACCTCGCGCCGGGTTGAACACTGAAGCTTTCTTT. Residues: CASSPRAGLNTEAFF.

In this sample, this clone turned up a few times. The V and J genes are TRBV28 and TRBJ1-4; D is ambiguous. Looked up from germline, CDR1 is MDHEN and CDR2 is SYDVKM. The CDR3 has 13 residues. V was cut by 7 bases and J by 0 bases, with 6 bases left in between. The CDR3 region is CASNSATNEKLFF. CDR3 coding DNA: TGTGCCAGCAATTCTGCAACTAATGAAAAACTGTTTTTT.

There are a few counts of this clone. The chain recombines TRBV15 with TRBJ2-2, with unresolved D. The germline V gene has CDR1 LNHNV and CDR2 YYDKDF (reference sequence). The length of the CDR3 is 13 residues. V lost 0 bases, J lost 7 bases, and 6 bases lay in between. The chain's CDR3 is CATSRDHIGELFF. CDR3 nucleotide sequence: TGTGCCACCAGCAGAGATCACATCGGGGAGCTGTTTTTT.

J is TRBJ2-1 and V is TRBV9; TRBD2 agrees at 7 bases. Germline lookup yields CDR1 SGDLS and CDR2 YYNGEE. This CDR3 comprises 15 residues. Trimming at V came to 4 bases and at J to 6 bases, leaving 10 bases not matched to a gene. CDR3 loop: CASSPGTIGGNEQFF. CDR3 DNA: TGTGCCAGCAGCCCCGGGACTATTGGCGGCAATGAGCAGTTCTTC.

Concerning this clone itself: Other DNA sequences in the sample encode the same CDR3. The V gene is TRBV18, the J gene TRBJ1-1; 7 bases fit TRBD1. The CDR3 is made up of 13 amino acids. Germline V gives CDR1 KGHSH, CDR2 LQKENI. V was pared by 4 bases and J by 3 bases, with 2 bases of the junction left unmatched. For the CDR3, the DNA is TGTGCCAGCTCACGAGACAGGGACACTGAAGCTTTCTTT. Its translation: CASSRDRDTEAFF.

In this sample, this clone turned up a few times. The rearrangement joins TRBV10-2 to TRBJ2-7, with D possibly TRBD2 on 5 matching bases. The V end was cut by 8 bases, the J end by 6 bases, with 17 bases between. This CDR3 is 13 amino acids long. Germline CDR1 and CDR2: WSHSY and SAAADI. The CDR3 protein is CASGPGSRGEQYF. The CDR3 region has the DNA TGCGCCAGCGGCCCGGGGAGCCGGGGCGAGCAGTACTTC.

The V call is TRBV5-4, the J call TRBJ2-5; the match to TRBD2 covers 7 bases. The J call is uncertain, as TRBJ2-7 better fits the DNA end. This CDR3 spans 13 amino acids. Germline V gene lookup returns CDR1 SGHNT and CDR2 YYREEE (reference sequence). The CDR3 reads CASSGGKWDEQYF. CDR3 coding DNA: TGTGCCAGCTCCGGGGGGAAGTGGGACGAGCAGTACTTC.

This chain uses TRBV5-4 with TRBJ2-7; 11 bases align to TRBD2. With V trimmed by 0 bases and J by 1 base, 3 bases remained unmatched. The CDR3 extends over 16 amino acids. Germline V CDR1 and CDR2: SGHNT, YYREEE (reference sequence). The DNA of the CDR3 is TGTGCCAGCAGCTTGGTAGCTAGCGGGGGGTCCTACGAGCAGTACTTC. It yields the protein CASSLVASGGSYEQYF.